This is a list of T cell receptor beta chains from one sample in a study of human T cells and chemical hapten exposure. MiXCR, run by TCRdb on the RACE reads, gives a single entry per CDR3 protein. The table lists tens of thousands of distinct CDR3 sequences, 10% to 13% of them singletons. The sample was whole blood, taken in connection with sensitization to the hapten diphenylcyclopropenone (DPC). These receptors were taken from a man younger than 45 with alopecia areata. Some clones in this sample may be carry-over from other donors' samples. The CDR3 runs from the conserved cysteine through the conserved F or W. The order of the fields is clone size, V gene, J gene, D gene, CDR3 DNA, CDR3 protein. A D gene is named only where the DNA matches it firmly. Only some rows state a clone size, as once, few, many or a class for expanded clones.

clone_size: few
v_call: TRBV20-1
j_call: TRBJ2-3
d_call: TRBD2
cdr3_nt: TGCAGTGCTTTCGCGGGAGTCACAGATACGCAGTATTTT
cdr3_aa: CSAFAGVTDTQYF

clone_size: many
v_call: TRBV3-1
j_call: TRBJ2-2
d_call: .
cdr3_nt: TGTGCCAGCAGCCGGGTGGGGATTGTCACCGGGGAGCTGTTTTTT
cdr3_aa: CASSRVGIVTGELFF

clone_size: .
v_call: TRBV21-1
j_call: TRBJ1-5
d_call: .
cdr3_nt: TGTGCCAGCAGCAAAGAGGAGGGCAGGGCGTATAGCAATCAGCCCCAGCATTTT
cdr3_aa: CASSKEEGRAYSNQPQHF

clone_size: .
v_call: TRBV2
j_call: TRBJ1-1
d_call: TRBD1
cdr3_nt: TGTGCCAGCAGTCATAGGACAGGGGAGGGTACTGAAGCTTTCTTT
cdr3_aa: CASSHRTGEGTEAFF

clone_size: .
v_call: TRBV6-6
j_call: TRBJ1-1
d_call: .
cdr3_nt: TGTGCCAGCAGTCCCCAGGTCTCAAACACTGAAGCTTTCTTT
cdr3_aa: CASSPQVSNTEAFF

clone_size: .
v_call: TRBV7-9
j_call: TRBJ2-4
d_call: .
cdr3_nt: TGTGCCAGCAGATTGGCGGGTGAAGCCAAAAACATTCAGTACTTC
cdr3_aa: CASRLAGEAKNIQYF

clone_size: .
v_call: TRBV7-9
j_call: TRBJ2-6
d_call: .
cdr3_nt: TGTGCCAGCTTGCGGGGCTCTGGGGCCAACGTCCTGACTTTC
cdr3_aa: CASLRGSGANVLTF

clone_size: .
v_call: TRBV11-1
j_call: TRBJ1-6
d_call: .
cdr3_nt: TGTGCCAGCAGCCCGGACAGTCTTGGGAGTTCACCCCTCCACTTT
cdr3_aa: CASSPDSLGSSPLHF

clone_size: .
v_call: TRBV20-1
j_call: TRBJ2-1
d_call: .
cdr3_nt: TGCAGTGCTAGAGCGGGAACTTTATTCAATGAGCAGTTCTTC
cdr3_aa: CSARAGTLFNEQFF

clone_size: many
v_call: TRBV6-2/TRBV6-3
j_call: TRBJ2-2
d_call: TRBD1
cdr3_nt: TGTGCCAGCACTACGGACAGGGGAACCGGGGAGCTGTTTTTT
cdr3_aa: CASTTDRGTGELFF

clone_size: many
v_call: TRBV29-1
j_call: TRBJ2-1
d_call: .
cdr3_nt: TGCAGCGTTGTCCCCCTAGCTAATGAGCAGTTCTTC
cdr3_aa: CSVVPLANEQFF

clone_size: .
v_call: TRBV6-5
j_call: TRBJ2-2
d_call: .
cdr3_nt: TGTGCCAGCAGTGAAAACGTAGTGGGGGGGCCTCACGGGGAGCTGTTTTTT
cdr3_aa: CASSENVVGGPHGELFF

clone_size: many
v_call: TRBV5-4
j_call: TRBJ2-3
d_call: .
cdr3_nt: TGTGCCAGCAGCGGGCCTCGTACCACAGATACGCAGTATTTT
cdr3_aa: CASSGPRTTDTQYF

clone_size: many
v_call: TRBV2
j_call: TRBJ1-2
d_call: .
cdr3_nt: TGTGCCAGCAGAGGCAGACAGCCTAACTATGGCTACACCTTC
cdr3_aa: CASRGRQPNYGYTF

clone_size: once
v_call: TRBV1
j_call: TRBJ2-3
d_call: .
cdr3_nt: TGCACCAGCAGCCAAGACCTACTAGCGGGTCAGGAAGATACGCAGTATTTT
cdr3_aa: CTSSQDLLAGQEDTQYF

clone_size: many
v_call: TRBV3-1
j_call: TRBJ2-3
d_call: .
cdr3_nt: TGTGCCAGCAGCCAAGAGTCAGATACGCAGTATTTT
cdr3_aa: CASSQESDTQYF

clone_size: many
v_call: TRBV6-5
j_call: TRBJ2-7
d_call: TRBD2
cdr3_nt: TGTGCCAGCAGTCCGGGACTAGCGGGGGGGTACGAGCAGTACTTC
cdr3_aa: CASSPGLAGGYEQYF

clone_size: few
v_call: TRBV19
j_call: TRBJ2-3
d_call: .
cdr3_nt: TGTGCCAGTAGGAGACAGTCTCGGGGCACAGATACGCAGTATTTT
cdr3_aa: CASRRQSRGTDTQYF